This entry concerns a single TCR beta chain. No cognate antigen has been identified for it. Within one base of it there is no much larger clone, and no base qualities were kept. The sample belongs to a study of T cell changes during pregnancy in multiple sclerosis (dated by TCRdb to between 2018 and 2021). Notes on the research overall: The study looked at changes in the T cell repertoire across pregnancy in women with multiple sclerosis.

CDR1 and CDR2 (SQVTM, ANQGSEA) derive from the germline V gene. The CDR3 has 15 amino acids, counting the end cysteine and phenylalanine. The entry retains the CDR3 DNA only, 45 bases that are in frame from base 1. Relative to germline, V is missing 5 bases and J is missing 2 bases, with 5 bases of the junction outside any gene match. Library construction relied on the immunoSEQ multiplex PCR assay. Imported from immuneACCESS, the table was reduced by TCRdb to in-frame sequences with V and J called. These copies leave out some clones; in studies compared against another copy, an unresolved V gene accounts for under half, and the cause of the remainder is not known. The sample profile shows roughly 60,000 clones; around nine tenths of them were found once. 1.4% of the sample is taken by the ten largest.

Recombination connected TRBV29-1 to TRBJ2-6, and TRBD1 aligns with 8 junction nucleotides. This sample comprised peripheral blood, obtained in the second trimester of pregnancy. The receptor comes from a female donor with multiple sclerosis, enrolled in a pregnancy study. The DNA sequence is given as TGCAGCGTTTCGACGGACAGGGCTGGGGCCAACGTCCTGACTTTC. Its translation reads: CSVSTDRAGANVLTF.